Below are 10 T cell receptor beta chains sequenced from a single sample in a study of blood T cells in healthy people across ages. Alongside a J-beta primer mix, a sample-barcoded 5' primer served in a second PCR lasting about 7 to 12 cycles. TCRdb re-called the 5' RACE reads with MiXCR, one entry per CDR3 protein. The table shows some 1,800,000 distinct CDR3 sequences, with 39% occurring only once. The sequenced material came from blood. These receptors all come from a human donor in good health.

This clonotype was observed a few times. The rearrangement joins TRBV6-6 to TRBJ1-5, with D possibly matching TRBD1 (6 bases). Germline CDR1 MNHNY, CDR2 SVGAGI (reference sequence). The CDR3 runs to 14 residues. Trimming stripped 5 bases from V and 4 bases from J, with 12 bases between. The CDR3 sequence is CASSPPGANQPQHF. CDR3 in DNA: TGTGCCAGCAGTCCTCCGGGGGCAAATCAGCCCCAGCATTTT.

This chain connects TRBV20-1 to TRBJ2-3, with 10 bases aligning to TRBD1. This CDR3 contains 13 residues. Losses at the gene ends were 5 bases for V and 7 bases for J; bases not matched to a gene: 6. Germline lookup yields CDR1 DFQATT and CDR2 SNEGSKA (reference sequence). The CDR3 nucleotides read TGCAGTGCTTCCGGGACAGGGGTTTATACGCAGTATTTT. Translation gives CSASGTGVYTQYF.

V gene TRBV10-3 combines with J gene TRBJ1-2; D not resolved. Germline values: CDR1 ENHRY, CDR2 SYGVKD. With 4 bases removed from V and 1 base from J, the gap between germline ends came to 10 bases. This CDR3 has 14 amino acids. The chain's CDR3 is CAISGAGGNYGYTF. DNA for the CDR3: TGTGCCATCAGTGGGGCCGGAGGTAACTATGGCTACACCTTC.

The rearrangement joins TRBV4-2 to TRBJ2-1; D remains ambiguous. This CDR3 is built from 13 residues. The ends were cut back, 1 base at V and 10 bases at J, with 11 bases in the middle. From germline, CDR1 is LGHNA and CDR2 YNFKEQ. In DNA form, the CDR3 reads TGTGCCAGCAGCCAAGGCGACACATTGGAGCAGTTCTTC. Translating gives CASSQGDTLEQFF.

This chain uses TRBV24-1 with TRBJ2-2, with D uncertain. This CDR3 region has 15 residues. Trimming removed 4 bases from V and 5 bases from J, with 13 bases in between. Per the germline V gene, CDR1 is KGHDR and CDR2 is SFDVKD. The CDR3 nucleotides read TGTGCCACCAGTGAAGGCGGCGTGGAGACCGGGGAGCTGTTTTTT. Amino acids: CATSEGGVETGELFF.

The genes are TRBV5-1 and TRBJ1-2, with 7 bases identical to TRBD1. This CDR3 spans 17 amino acids. Germline V gives CDR1 SGHRS, CDR2 YFSETQ. J lost 4 bases, V lost 1 base, and 13 bases had no gene match. CDR3 amino acids: CASSLNIGTAEIYGYTF. DNA for the CDR3: TGCGCCAGCAGCTTGAACATCGGGACAGCTGAAATCTATGGCTACACCTTC.

This clonotype was seen only a few times. The genes are TRBV7-8 and TRBJ1-1; 7 bases match TRBD1. The CDR3 runs to 14 residues. Germline V gives CDR1 SGHVS, CDR2 FQNEAQ. V gave up 2 bases and J gave up 3 bases; unmatched junction bases: 3. The CDR3 loop is CASSLIRGDTEAFF. For the CDR3, the DNA is TGTGCCAGCAGCTTAATCAGGGGGGACACTGAAGCTTTCTTT.

This chain joins TRBV12-3 or TRBV12-4 and TRBJ2-7; TRBD1 or TRBD2 may be the D gene (5 bases each). The CDR3 loop spans 16 amino acids. V was shortened by 3 bases and J by 0 bases, with 15 bases between the two germline ends. The CDR3 is CASSFWGTGSSYEQYF. CDR3 nucleotides: TGTGCCAGCAGTTTTTGGGGGACGGGAAGCTCCTACGAGCAGTACTTC.

The J gene is TRBJ2-7, the V gene TRBV15; either TRBD1 or TRBD2 may fit D (5 bases each). The CDR3 totals 14 residues. V was trimmed by 4 bases and J by 2 bases, leaving 12 bases between them. The germline gives CDR1 LNHNV, CDR2 YYDKDF (reference sequence). The CDR3 sequence: CATSNRDGTYEQYF. The CDR3 bases are TGTGCCACCAGCAACCGGGACGGCACCTACGAGCAGTACTTC.

J is TRBJ1-2 and V is TRBV12-3 or TRBV12-4, with D hard to call. The CDR3 has 15 residues. V was clipped by 1 base and J by 5 bases, with 14 bases between them. CDR3: CASSLDASIGYGYTF. The DNA of the CDR3 is TGTGCCAGCAGTTTAGACGCCTCCATAGGGTATGGCTACACCTTC.